This TCR beta chain was recovered during a study of technical replicates of blood from a few donors. Measured with immunoSEQ multiplex PCR; TCRdb has only the in-frame clones, and not every one. The repertoire has about 44,000 clones, around 96% of them found once; the top ten carry roughly 0.35%. V was pared by 2 bases and J by 7 bases, with 14 bases between. Germline V gene sequence: CDR1 SNHLY, CDR2 FYNNEI. This CDR3 contains 14 residues. Sequenced: T cells isolated from PBMCs. The clonotype was recovered from a human donor in good health. This chain uses TRBV2 with TRBJ1-1; D is ambiguous. The CDR3 loop reads CASSEYGHGGEAFF. CDR3 DNA: TGTGCCAGCAGTGAATACGGCCATGGAGGTGAAGCTTTCTTT.